These 10 T cell receptor beta chains share one sample of origin, sequenced in a study of cytomegalovirus exposure and HLA in healthy donors. Primers: 60 Vbeta forward and 13 Jbeta reverse. Clones were read by immunoSEQ multiplex PCR, and TCRdb kept only the in-frame ones, dropping some. The table lists 150,000 to 200,000 clones, 77% of them singletons. Sequenced sample: PBMCs. These receptors originate from a woman in her 30s in good health and CMV-seronegative.

There are a few counts of this clone. The chain recombines TRBV5-1 with TRBJ1-2; 8 bases match TRBD1. CDR3 length equals 14 residues. Losses at the gene ends were 4 bases for V and 2 bases for J; bases not matched to a gene: 4. Germline V gene lookup returns CDR1 SGHRS and CDR2 YFSETQ. CDR3 sequence: CASSVDRGNYGYTF. In DNA form, the CDR3 reads TGCGCCAGCAGCGTAGACAGGGGAAACTATGGCTACACCTTC.

CDR3 nucleotides: TGTGCCAGCAGCCTACAGGGGACTAACTATGGCTACACCTTC. This sequence encodes CASSLQGTNYGYTF. The V and J genes are TRBV6-1 and TRBJ1-2, with 7 bases that match TRBD1. Germline CDR1 MNHNS, CDR2 SASEGT. Trimming removed 6 bases from V and 0 bases from J; junction bases left unmatched: 4. The CDR3 contains 14 residues.

J is TRBJ1-2 and V is TRBV29-1; 7 nucleotides agree with TRBD1. Germline-derived CDR1 and CDR2 are SQVTM and ANQGSEA. The CDR3 totals 13 residues. Germline trimming cut 5 bases from V and 1 base from J; bases unmatched to any gene: 4. This CDR3 is CSVTGDNNYGYTF. The CDR3 DNA is TGCAGCGTTACAGGGGATAATAACTATGGCTACACCTTC. Full variable domain (remainder filled in from reference TRBV29-1 and TRBJ1-2): SAVISQKPSRDICQRGTSLTIQCQVDSQVTMMFWYRQQPGQSLTLIATANQGSEATYESGFVIDKFPISRPNLTFSTLTVSNMSPEDSSIYLCSVTGDNNYGYTFGSGTRLTVV.

The CDR3 region is CASSRAMTGLNTEAFF. The CDR3 coding sequence is TGTGCCAGCAGCCGAGCAATGACAGGACTGAACACTGAAGCTTTCTTT. The chain employs TRBV5-5 and TRBJ1-1; possible D gene TRBD1, 6 bases. The CDR3 consists of 16 residues. Trimming took off 4 bases at V and 0 bases at J, with 16 bases between the two ends. From germline, CDR1 is SGHKS and CDR2 YYEKEE (reference sequence). The entire variable domain, with the rest obtained from reference TRBV5-5 and TRBJ1-1, is as follows: DAGVTQSPTHLIKTRGQQVTLRCSPISGHKSVSWYQQVLGQGPQFIFQYYEKEERGRGNFPDRFSARQFPNYSSELNVNALLLGDSALYLCASSRAMTGLNTEAFFGQGTRLTVV.

The chain uses TRBV4-2 and TRBJ2-2; TRBD2 aligns across 12 bases. The V and J ends lost 3 bases and 6 bases, in that order; junction bases with no gene match: 14. Germline-derived CDR1 and CDR2 are LGHNA and YNFKEQ. The CDR3 extends over 19 amino acids. CDR3 in DNA: TGTGCCAGCAGCCAGGATGGACTAGCGGGATACTCTTCGTCCGGGGAGCTGTTTTTT. This gives the protein CASSQDGLAGYSSSGELFF.

The J gene is TRBJ2-7, the V gene TRBV2, with 9 bases fitting TRBD1. CDR3 size: 13 residues. The V gene end was trimmed by 5 bases and the J gene end by 6 bases; junction bases not matched to a gene: 5. Germline CDR1 is SNHLY and CDR2 is FYNNEI. Here the CDR3 DNA reads TGTGCCAGCAGTTTGGACAGGGGAGGCGAGCAGTACTTC. As protein: CASSLDRGGEQYF.

For this clone: Sequence at one end of the junction differs from germline and may be a read error. The rearrangement uses TRBV7-9 and TRBJ1-1, with no clear D. The CDR3 extends over 12 amino acids. CDR1 and CDR2 (germline): SEHNR, FQNEAQ (reference sequence). Written as DNA, the CDR3 is TGTTCCAGCAGCTTATTTGCGGCTGAAGCTTTCTTT. Encoded protein: CSSSLFAAEAFF.

The CDR3: CASSDTGTSGTDTQYF. CDR3 nucleotides: TGTGCCAGTAGTGATACCGGGACTAGCGGCACAGATACGCAGTATTTT. This chain links TRBV19 with TRBJ2-3; 10 bases align to TRBD2. Germline assignment: CDR1 LNHDA and CDR2 SQIVND (reference sequence). The V and J ends lost 5 bases and 1 base, in that order; junction bases with no gene match: 6. The CDR3 extends over 16 amino acids.

J is TRBJ1-3 and V is TRBV10-3; D remains unclear. V dropped 3 bases and J dropped 2 bases, with 8 bases sitting between them. The CDR3 is 14 amino acids. In germline, CDR1 is ENHRY, CDR2 SYGVKD. CDR3 amino acids: CAISDGSAGNTIYF. Here the CDR3 DNA reads TGTGCCATCAGTGACGGGTCTGCTGGAAACACCATATATTTT.

This clone has only a few counts. The chain recombines TRBV30 with TRBJ1-1, with TRBD1 identical over 11 bases. This CDR3 spans 11 amino acids. The junction had 0 bases not matched to a gene; V was cut back by 5 bases and J by 7 bases. Germline-derived CDR1 and CDR2 are GTSNPN and SVGIG (reference sequence). In DNA, the CDR3 is TGTGCCTGGGGGACAGGGGGTGAAGCTTTCTTT. Translated: CAWGTGGEAFF.